A single sample gave rise to the 7 T cell receptor beta chains below, sequenced in a study of control samples from healthy donors and cancer patients. Assay: immunoSEQ multiplex PCR; the TCRdb copy retains only in-frame clones and omits some. The sample lists hundreds of thousands of clones, 75% to 95% seen once, with 5.5% to 7.5% in the top ten. The sequenced sample was PBMCs. These TCRs come from a man aged 40-49 years with head and neck cancer.

The chain couples TRBV6-5 to TRBJ2-5; TRBD2 matches at 7 bases. J gave up 4 bases and V 0 bases, and 5 bases lay outside the gene matches. The CDR3 is 15 residues long. Germline lookup yields CDR1 MNHEY and CDR2 SVGAGI. CDR3 DNA sequence: TGTGCCAGCAGTTACTCGTGGGGGGGATCAGAGACCCAGTACTTC. Its translation is CASSYSWGGSETQYF.

This clone was found a few times. J is TRBJ2-7 and V is TRBV6-2 or TRBV6-3; D is uncertain. This CDR3 comprises 11 residues. Trimming shortened V by 5 bases and J by 3 bases, and 5 bases separated the two germline ends. Germline assignment: CDR1 MNHEY and CDR2 SVGEGT. Here the CDR3 reads CASSPNYEQYF. Here the CDR3 DNA reads TGTGCCAGCAGTCCGAACTACGAGCAGTACTTC.

The rearrangement joins TRBV6-6 to TRBJ1-2; tentative D call: TRBD1 (5 bases). Trimming shortened V by 5 bases and J by 4 bases, and 17 bases separated the two germline ends. Germline V gene lookup returns CDR1 MNHNY and CDR2 SVGAGI (reference sequence). The CDR3 has 15 residues. CDR3 in DNA: TGTGCCAGCAGTGCCCCCGAAGGGGAGGTCTATGGCTACACCTTC. As protein: CASSAPEGEVYGYTF.

The genes are TRBV5-8 and TRBJ2-7, with 8 bases lining up with TRBD2. Germline values: CDR1 SGHTS, CDR2 YDEGEE. The CDR3 sequence is 14 residues long. V was pared by 7 bases and J by 5 bases, with 11 bases of the junction left unmatched. The CDR3 nucleotides are TGTGCCAGCGGAATAGCGGGGCGAGCAGACGAGCAGTACTTC. Amino acids: CASGIAGRADEQYF.

The chain couples TRBV19 to TRBJ2-7; D is possibly TRBD1 (5 bases). V was clipped by 10 bases and J by 0 bases, with 7 bases between them. The CDR3 has 11 residues. Per germline, CDR1 LNHDA and CDR2 SQIVND (reference sequence). CDR3 sequence (DNA): TGTGCCACCGGACACTCCTACGAGCAGTACTTC. It translates to CATGHSYEQYF.

V usage is TRBV19 and J usage is TRBJ2-1; D is perhaps TRBD2 (6 bases). The CDR3 is made up of 16 amino acids. The ends were cut back, 9 bases at V and 5 bases at J, with 23 bases in the middle. Germline CDR1 is LNHDA and CDR2 is SQIVND (reference sequence). CDR3 bases: TGTGCCAGCTCCCGGGGACTTAGGTTGATTAACAATGAGCAGTTCTTC. This gives the protein CASSRGLRLINNEQFF.

This clone was seen a handful of times. The chain recombines TRBV5-4 with TRBJ2-1, with D unclear. CDR3 length: 14 amino acids. CDR1 SGHNT and CDR2 YYREEE come from the germline V gene (reference sequence). Trimming stripped 3 bases from V and 6 bases from J, with 13 bases between. The CDR3 DNA reads as TGTGCCAGCAGCTCCTCAAATCCGTCCAATGAGCAGTTCTTC. This encodes CASSSSNPSNEQFF.